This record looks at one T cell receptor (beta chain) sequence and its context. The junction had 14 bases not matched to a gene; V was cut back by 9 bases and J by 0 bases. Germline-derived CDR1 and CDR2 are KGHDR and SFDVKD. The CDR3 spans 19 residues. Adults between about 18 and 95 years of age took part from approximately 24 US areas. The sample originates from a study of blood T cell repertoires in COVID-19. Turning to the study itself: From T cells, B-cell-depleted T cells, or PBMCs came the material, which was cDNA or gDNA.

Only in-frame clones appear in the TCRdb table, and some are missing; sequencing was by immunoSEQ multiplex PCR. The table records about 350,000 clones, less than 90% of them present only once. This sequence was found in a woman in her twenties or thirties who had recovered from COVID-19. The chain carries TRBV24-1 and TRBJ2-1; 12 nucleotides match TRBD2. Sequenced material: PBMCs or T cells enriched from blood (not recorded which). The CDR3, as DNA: TGTGCCACCTTGTCGGGGCTAGCGGGGGGGGTAAGCTCCTACAATGAGCAGTTCTTC. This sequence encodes CATLSGLAGGVSSYNEQFF.